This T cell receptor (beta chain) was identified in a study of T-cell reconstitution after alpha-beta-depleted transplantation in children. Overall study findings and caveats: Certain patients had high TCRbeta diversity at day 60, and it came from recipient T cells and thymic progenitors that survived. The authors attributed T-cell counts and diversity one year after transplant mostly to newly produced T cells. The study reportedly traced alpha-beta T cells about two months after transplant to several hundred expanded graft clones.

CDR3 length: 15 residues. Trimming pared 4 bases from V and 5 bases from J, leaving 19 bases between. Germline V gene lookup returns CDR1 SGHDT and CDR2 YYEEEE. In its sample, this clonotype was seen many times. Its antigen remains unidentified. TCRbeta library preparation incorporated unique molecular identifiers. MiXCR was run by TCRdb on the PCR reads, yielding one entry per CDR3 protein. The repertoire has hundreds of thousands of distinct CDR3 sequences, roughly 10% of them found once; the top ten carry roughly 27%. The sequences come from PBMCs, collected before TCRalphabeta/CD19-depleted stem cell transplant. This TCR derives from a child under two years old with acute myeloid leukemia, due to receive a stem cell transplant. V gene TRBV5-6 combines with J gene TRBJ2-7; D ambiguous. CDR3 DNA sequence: TGTGCCAGCAGCGTTGGATTCCGGGTGAGCCACGAGCAGTACTTC. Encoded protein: CASSVGFRVSHEQYF.